The 16 T cell receptor beta chains presented below share a single source sample, sequenced in a study of spatial heterogeneity in lung cancer. TCRdb passed the 5' RACE reads through MiXCR, listing each CDR3 protein once. The sample includes around 74,000 distinct CDR3 sequences, about 14% of them seen just once. Stated time point: sample taken at primary tumor resection. From tumor, nontumor lung or frozen PBMC, whole RNA was taken unsorted for sequencing. Material: PBMCs, obtained at surgery. The receptors were gathered from a male donor with early-stage non-small cell lung cancer.

The rearrangement joins TRBV28 to TRBJ2-7; D may be TRBD2 (5 bases). CDR3 size: 14 residues. Germline values: CDR1 MDHEN, CDR2 SYDVKM. The ends were cut back, 6 bases at V and 5 bases at J, with 17 bases in the middle. CDR3 amino acids: CASSLLGSGNEQYF. The CDR3 nucleotides are TGTGCCAGCAGCTTGTTGGGGTCGGGGAACGAGCAGTACTTC.

The chain links TRBV18 to TRBJ1-5, with a weak D call TRBD1 (6 bases). CDR3 length: 13 residues. Looked up from germline, CDR1 is KGHSH and CDR2 is LQKENI. V lost 6 bases, J lost 4 bases, and 10 bases lay in between. The CDR3 sequence is CASSTGRNQPQHF. CDR3 in DNA: TGTGCCAGCTCCACAGGGAGAAATCAGCCCCAGCATTTT.

CDR3 sequence reads: CASSLLKESEAFF. The CDR3 region has the DNA TGCGCCAGCAGCTTACTGAAAGAAAGTGAAGCTTTCTTT. The rearrangement links TRBV5-1 to TRBJ1-1; D unresolved. Per germline, CDR1 SGHRS and CDR2 YFSETQ. Trimming removed 2 bases from V and 7 bases from J, with 12 bases in between. This CDR3 has 13 residues.

This clonotype was seen many times. The V call is TRBV9, the J call TRBJ1-1, with TRBD1 as a possible D gene (5 bases). Trimming removed 0 bases at V and 8 bases at J, with 17 bases between. The length of the CDR3 is 15 residues. Germline V gene sequence: CDR1 SGDLS, CDR2 YYNGEE. CDR3 in amino acids: CASSVGLRQNLEAFF. The CDR3 DNA sequence: TGTGCCAGCAGCGTAGGGTTAAGACAGAACCTCGAAGCTTTCTTT.

The CDR3 DNA is TGTGCCAGCAGCTTAACTAGCGGGAGCAATGAGCAGTTCTTC. Protein product: CASSLTSGSNEQFF. The rearrangement uses TRBV11-2 and TRBJ2-1; 11 bases are shared with TRBD2. CDR1 SGHAT and CDR2 FQNNGV come from the germline V gene. The CDR3 covers 14 residues. Germline trimming cut 2 bases from V and 6 bases from J; bases unmatched to any gene: 0.

This clonotype was seen only a few times. The CDR3: CASSDLQGAKNIQYF. The CDR3 nucleotides are TGCGCCAGCAGCGATCTACAGGGGGCCAAAAACATTCAGTACTTC. The V and J genes are TRBV4-1 and TRBJ2-4; 7 nucleotides agree with TRBD1. V trimming: 5 bases; J trimming: 1 base; junction bases outside the gene matches: 5. Germline CDR1 reads MGHRA; CDR2 reads YSYEKL. This CDR3 spans 15 amino acids.

The V gene is TRBV15, the J gene TRBJ2-5, with D tentatively TRBD2 (5 bases). V was clipped by 1 base and J by 2 bases, with 8 bases between them. CDR3 size: 14 residues. Germline lookup yields CDR1 LNHNV and CDR2 YYDKDF (reference sequence). The CDR3, as DNA: TGTGCCACCAGCAGAGGCGGGTCTCAAGAGACCCAGTACTTC. This gives the protein CATSRGGSQETQYF.

This clonotype came up many times. The rearrangement links TRBV11-3 to TRBJ1-2; tentatively, D is TRBD1 (6 bases). The germline gives CDR1 SGHNT, CDR2 YENEEA. The ends were cut back, 2 bases at V and 0 bases at J, with 10 bases in the middle. The CDR3 is 15 residues long. The DNA of the CDR3 is TGTGCCAGCAGCTTACCAGGGGCCGCTAACTATGGCTACACCTTC. Translating gives CASSLPGAANYGYTF. Filled out from reference TRBV11-3 and TRBJ1-2, the complete variable domain reads EAGVVQSPRYKIIEKKQPVAFWCNPISGHNTLYWYLQNLGQGPELLIRYENEEAVDDSQLPKDRFSAERLKGVDSTLKIQPAELGDSAVYLCASSLPGAANYGYTFGSGTRLTVV.

This clonotype has a handful of counts. V usage is TRBV6-5 and J usage is TRBJ2-7, with TRBD1 as a possible D gene (5 bases). CDR3 size: 13 residues. V lost 0 bases, J lost 4 bases, and 7 bases lay in between. In germline, CDR1 is MNHEY, CDR2 SVGAGI. The CDR3 nucleotides are TGTGCCAGCAGTTACTCAGACAGTTACGAGCAGTACTTC. Translating gives CASSYSDSYEQYF.

Many counts were recorded for this clonotype. The chain recombines TRBV4-3 with TRBJ2-2; D is unresolved. CDR3 length equals 15 residues. Trimming cost V 4 bases and J 5 bases, with 14 bases left between them. Germline-derived CDR1 and CDR2 are LGHNA and YSLEER. CDR3 loop: CASSLGWGGTGELFF. CDR3 in DNA: TGCGCCAGCAGCCTAGGGTGGGGTGGAACCGGGGAGCTGTTTTTT.

The chain combines TRBV14 with TRBJ2-7; TRBD1 might be the D (5 bases). The V end was cut by 0 bases, the J end by 5 bases, with 14 bases between. Germline V CDR1 and CDR2: SGHDN, FVKESK. This CDR3 is built from 15 residues. Here the CDR3 DNA reads TGTGCCAGCAGCCAAGATAAAGGGGTTCACCACGAGCAGTACTTC. This sequence encodes CASSQDKGVHHEQYF.

The rearrangement joins TRBV10-2 to TRBJ2-2; 14 bases map to TRBD2. The CDR3 consists of 16 residues. V shed 8 bases and J 1 base; nucleotides not matched to a gene: 3. Germline V lookup: CDR1 WSHSY, CDR2 SAAADI. This CDR3 reads CASLGLAGVNTGELFF. CDR3 sequence (DNA): TGCGCCAGCCTGGGACTAGCGGGAGTGAACACCGGGGAGCTGTTTTTT.

The sample holds many counts of this clonotype. Here the CDR3 DNA reads TGCAGCGTTTTGAGGAGCACCGGGGAGCTGTTTTTT. It yields the protein CSVLRSTGELFF. This chain links TRBV29-1 with TRBJ2-2, with D uncertain. This CDR3 contains 12 residues. Germline CDR1 reads SQVTM; CDR2 reads ANQGSEA. V was trimmed by 5 bases and J by 4 bases, leaving 8 bases between them.

The sample holds a few counts of this clonotype. The chain combines TRBV27 with TRBJ2-7; D not resolved. V lost 2 bases, J lost 6 bases, and 11 bases lay in between. Germline loops: CDR1 MNHEY, CDR2 SMNVEV (reference sequence). The CDR3 spans 13 residues. The CDR3 spells CASSLNRHSEQYF. The CDR3 nucleotides read TGTGCCAGCAGTTTAAATAGGCACAGCGAGCAGTACTTC.

In its sample, this clonotype was seen many times. The chain recombines TRBV27 with TRBJ2-2; D may be TRBD1 or TRBD2 (5 bases each). The CDR3 loop spans 15 amino acids. Germline V gives CDR1 MNHEY, CDR2 SMNVEV (reference sequence). Between the trimmed V and J ends, which lost 3 bases and 4 bases, there was a span of 12 bases. The CDR3 loop is CASSFEGPPTGELFF. In nucleotides, the CDR3 is TGTGCCAGCAGTTTTGAGGGGCCGCCCACCGGGGAGCTGTTTTTT.

This rearrangement joins TRBV2 to TRBJ1-1; a possible D gene is TRBD1 (5 bases). Trimming took 4 bases from V and 4 from J, leaving 22 bases between them. This CDR3 is 17 amino acids long. Germline V lookup: CDR1 SNHLY, CDR2 FYNNEI. The CDR3 protein is CASSGNRDAREGTEAFF. In DNA, the CDR3 is TGTGCCAGCAGTGGGAACCGGGACGCCAGAGAAGGCACTGAAGCTTTCTTT.